Each of the 25 T cell receptor beta chains below was sequenced from the same sample in a study of PD-1 blockade in classical Hodgkin lymphoma. Time point: cycle 4 day 1 (C4D1), after six to seven weeks of nivolumab. After autologous stem cell transplantation all patients relapsed, and prior brentuximab vedotin exposure differed between cohorts. Sequencing used immunoSEQ multiplex PCR; TCRdb keeps in-frame clones, though not all of them. In the table there are 50,000 or so clones, about 90% of which are singletons. The sequenced sample was peripheral blood mononuclear cells (PBMCs), obtained before the fourth cycle of nivolumab. All receptors derive from a human donor with classical Hodgkin lymphoma.

This chain links TRBV6-4 with TRBJ2-1; 8 nucleotides agree with TRBD1. CDR1 is MRHNA, CDR2 SNTAGT, per germline. The CDR3 contains 15 residues. The ends lost 6 bases at V and 10 bases at J; junction bases unmatched: 14. Here the CDR3 reads CASSSWTGRIGEQFF. Here the CDR3 DNA reads TGTGCCAGCAGCTCGTGGACAGGGAGGATTGGGGAGCAGTTCTTC.

The chain employs TRBV6-6 and TRBJ1-5; D possibly corresponds to TRBD1 (5 bases). There are 15 residues in the CDR3. Between the trimmed V and J ends, which lost 2 bases and 9 bases, there was a span of 17 bases. Germline CDR1 reads MNHNY; CDR2 reads SVGAGI (reference sequence). The DNA of the CDR3 is TGTGCCAGCAGTTACGGGACCACGGGATTAATGCCCCAGCATTTT. This translates into CASSYGTTGLMPQHF.

This clone appeared once. The chain recombines TRBV19 with TRBJ2-5, with D possibly called TRBD1 or TRBD2 (5 bases each). Germline loops: CDR1 LNHDA, CDR2 SQIVND (reference sequence). The CDR3 has 14 residues. V was trimmed by 4 bases and J by 2 bases, leaving 11 bases between them. CDR3 loop: CASSRPGTQETQYF. The CDR3 coding sequence is TGTGCCAGTAGTAGGCCAGGGACGCAAGAGACCCAGTACTTC.

The rearrangement joins TRBV18 to TRBJ2-5; D assignment may be TRBD1 or TRBD2 (6 bases each). The CDR3 runs to 15 residues. V gave up 3 bases and J gave up 4 bases, with 15 bases separating them. CDR1 and CDR2 (germline): KGHSH, LQKENI. Here the CDR3 reads CASSPKMGGTETQYF. The CDR3 DNA sequence: TGTGCCAGCTCACCTAAAATGGGGGGCACAGAGACCCAGTACTTC.

The J gene is TRBJ1-4, the V gene TRBV11-3; D is ambiguous. CDR1 and CDR2 (germline): SGHNT, YENEEA. With 3 bases removed from V and 0 bases from J, the gap between germline ends came to 5 bases. The CDR3 totals 14 residues. The CDR3, as DNA: TGTGCCAGCAGCTTCATGACAACTAATGAAAAACTGTTTTTT. Amino acid sequence: CASSFMTTNEKLFF.

The chain recombines TRBV28 with TRBJ1-5; D possibly corresponds to TRBD1 (6 bases). Trimming removed 1 base from V and 4 bases from J, with 17 bases in between. CDR1 is MDHEN and CDR2 is SYDVKM in the germline V gene. This CDR3 contains 17 residues. In nucleotides, the CDR3 is TGTGCCAGCAGTTTATTGGACAGCCGAAGAGGGAATCAGCCCCAGCATTTT. This gives the protein CASSLLDSRRGNQPQHF.

A word on this clone: An end of the junction does not agree with germline; a read error may underlie this. The V gene is TRBV19, the J gene TRBJ2-3; D tentatively reads TRBD1 or TRBD2 (5 bases each). Germline CDR1 and CDR2: LNHDA and SQIVND (reference sequence). There are 13 residues in the CDR3. Here the CDR3 DNA reads TGTGCCAGTAGTATAGATACGGGGACCTCCCGACATTTT. Amino acids: CASSIDTGTSRHF.

V is TRBV27 and J is TRBJ1-2; no definite D call. This CDR3 comprises 11 residues. Germline CDR1 reads MNHEY; CDR2 reads SMNVEV (reference sequence). The CDR3 DNA is TGTGAGGGCCCTGGAAGCTATGGCTACACCTTC. It encodes CEGPGSYGYTF.

The J gene is TRBJ1-1, the V gene TRBV18; no clear D. V was clipped by 2 bases and J by 2 bases, with 15 bases between them. Germline V CDR1 and CDR2: KGHSH, LQKENI. CDR3 length equals 16 residues. The CDR3, as DNA: TGTGCCAGCTCACCAATGGTTGGAGCGATAAACACTGAAGCTTTCTTT. It is translated as CASSPMVGAINTEAFF. The whole variable domain, remainder taken from reference TRBV18 and TRBJ1-1, is NAGVMQNPRHLVRRRGQEARLRCSPMKGHSHVYWYRQLPEEGLKFMVYLQKENIIDESGMPKERFSAEFPKEGPSILRIQQVVRGDSAAYFCASSPMVGAINTEAFFGQGTRLTVV.

The V gene is TRBV21-1, the J gene TRBJ1-2; the DNA was not compared with TRBD1, the D call given in the table. TRBV21-1 is designated a pseudogene. The CDR3 is 15 residues long. The CDR3 reads CASNESTGGKEGYTF. The CDR3 coding sequence is TGTGCCAGCAACGAAAGTACAGGGGGCAAAGAAGGCTACACCTTC.

V is TRBV19 and J is TRBJ2-5, with D uncertain. CDR3 size: 15 residues. Trimming shortened V by 5 bases and J by 3 bases, and 16 bases separated the two germline ends. Per germline, CDR1 LNHDA and CDR2 SQIVND (reference sequence). The CDR3 bases are TGTGCCAGTAGTGAAGGAACGGAATGGGAAGAGACCCAGTACTTC. Translation gives CASSEGTEWEETQYF.

The rearrangement uses TRBV5-4 and TRBJ1-2; D unclear. The CDR3 extends over 14 amino acids. Germline V gives CDR1 SGHNT, CDR2 YYREEE (reference sequence). V dropped 2 bases and J dropped 4 bases, with 12 bases sitting between them. CDR3 amino acids: CASSLEEATYGYTF. CDR3 nucleotides: TGTGCCAGCAGCTTAGAGGAGGCGACCTATGGCTACACCTTC.

The chain is built from TRBV5-1 and TRBJ2-2; no reliable D call. Germline V gene data show CDR1 as SGHRS and CDR2 as YFSETQ. V lost 1 base and J 0 bases, leaving 10 bases between the germline ends. This CDR3 contains 16 residues. CDR3 nucleotides: TGCGCCAGCAGCTTGCTTAGAGACGCGAACACCGGGGAGCTGTTTTTT. Residues: CASSLLRDANTGELFF.

The chain joins TRBV29-1 to TRBJ2-7, with D perhaps TRBD2 (5 bases). This CDR3 is 13 amino acids long. V lost 3 bases to trimming and J lost 4 bases, with 13 bases between them. The germline gives CDR1 SQVTM, CDR2 ANQGSEA. CDR3 sequence reads: CSVEEYSGYEQYF. The CDR3, as DNA: TGCAGCGTTGAGGAATATTCGGGATACGAGCAGTACTTC.

The rearrangement links TRBV11-2 to TRBJ2-6, with D unresolved. The V end was cut by 1 base, the J end by 0 bases, with 7 bases between. Germline CDR1 is SGHAT and CDR2 is FQNNGV. There are 16 residues in the CDR3. CDR3 in amino acids: CASSLVVGSGANVLTF. CDR3 bases: TGTGCCAGCAGCTTAGTCGTGGGCTCTGGGGCCAACGTCCTGACTTTC.

The chain links TRBV6-6 to TRBJ2-1; the D is unclear. The CDR3 has 15 residues. Per the germline V gene, CDR1 is MNHNY and CDR2 is SVGAGI (reference sequence). V was pared by 0 bases and J by 1 base, with 7 bases between. CDR3 DNA sequence: TGTGCCAGCAGTTACTCGCCCTCTTCCTACAATGAGCAGTTCTTC. Translation: CASSYSPSSYNEQFF.

V usage is TRBV10-2 and J usage is TRBJ2-5, with 11 bases identical to TRBD2. CDR1 WSHSY and CDR2 SAAADI come from the germline V gene. The CDR3 is 16 residues long. The V gene end was trimmed by 2 bases and the J gene end by 5 bases; junction bases not matched to a gene: 7. CDR3 sequence reads: CASSEISGRARETQYF. CDR3 coding DNA: TGCGCCAGCAGTGAGATTAGCGGGAGGGCCCGGGAGACCCAGTACTTC.

The chain recombines TRBV30 with TRBJ2-1; tentative D call: TRBD2 (6 bases). The CDR3 runs 13 residues. Germline loops: CDR1 GTSNPN, CDR2 SVGIG (reference sequence). Deletions cut 7 bases from V and 10 bases from J, with 20 bases between. CDR3 sequence reads: CAFSPGSLNEQFF. CDR3 DNA: TGTGCCTTCTCTCCCGGGAGTTTGAACGAGCAGTTCTTC.

V is TRBV5-1 and J is TRBJ2-7; 11 bases agree with TRBD1. The CDR3 is 14 amino acids. Germline V gives CDR1 SGHRS, CDR2 YFSETQ. Trimming at V came to 4 bases and at J to 5 bases, leaving 5 bases not matched to a gene. This CDR3 reads CASSQDRGPNEQYF. The CDR3 coding sequence is TGCGCCAGCAGCCAGGACAGGGGGCCCAACGAGCAGTACTTC.

This chain uses TRBV6-4 with TRBJ2-3; unclear D gene. The V end was cut by 3 bases, the J end by 2 bases, with 3 bases between. This CDR3 contains 12 residues. Germline loops: CDR1 MRHNA, CDR2 SNTAGT. CDR3 sequence: CASSDYTDTQYF. The CDR3 DNA reads as TGTGCCAGCAGTGATTACACAGATACGCAGTATTTT.

The rearrangement links TRBV19 to TRBJ2-7; TRBD1 is a possible D gene (5 bases). Trimming left V 4 bases short and J 2 bases short, with 9 bases between. In germline, CDR1 is LNHDA, CDR2 SQIVND (reference sequence). The CDR3 length is 13 residues. CDR3 DNA sequence: TGTGCCAGTAGTACTGGACATCCCTACGAGCAGTACTTC. Protein product: CASSTGHPYEQYF.

The genes are TRBV7-3 and TRBJ2-3, with 11 bases matching TRBD2. The CDR3 is 18 amino acids. The junction had 11 bases not matched to a gene; V was cut back by 1 base and J by 5 bases. Germline loops: CDR1 SGHTA, CDR2 FQGTGA. This CDR3 reads CASSLMGSGRAVGDTQYF. CDR3 bases: TGTGCCAGCAGCTTAATGGGTAGCGGGAGGGCCGTGGGAGATACGCAGTATTTT.

V usage is TRBV7-9 and J usage is TRBJ2-1, with D maybe TRBD2 (5 bases). The CDR3 covers 15 residues. V was pared by 1 base and J by 3 bases, with 10 bases between. Germline V gives CDR1 SEHNR, CDR2 FQNEAQ (reference sequence). CDR3 bases: TGTGCCAGCAGCTTAGAGGGAGTCGGCTACAATGAGCAGTTCTTC. It codes for CASSLEGVGYNEQFF.

The chain links TRBV5-4 to TRBJ1-2; 8 bases line up with TRBD1. After removal of 0 bases from V and 8 bases from J, the junction contained 6 bases not matched to a gene. This CDR3 region has 14 residues. Per germline, CDR1 SGHNT and CDR2 YYREEE (reference sequence). The CDR3 DNA is TGTGCCAGCAGCTTGGAAACAGGGGGTAAGGGCTACACCTTC. This sequence encodes CASSLETGGKGYTF.

The chain combines TRBV7-6 with TRBJ2-7; 10 bases align to TRBD2. CDR3 length: 14 residues. J was trimmed by 1 base and V by 5 bases; bases with no gene match: 2. Germline assignment: CDR1 SGHVS and CDR2 FNYEAQ. CDR3 DNA sequence: TGTGCCAGCAGCGCTAGCGGGAGTTCCTACGAGCAGTACTTC. Its protein is CASSASGSSYEQYF.